This T cell receptor (beta chain) was profiled in a study of spatial heterogeneity in lung cancer. For the study at large: The cohort: approximately 66 early-stage, untreated non-small cell lung cancer patients. Sequencing of follow-up PBMC samples took place when they were available, at a median of about 2 years after resection. Broader study findings: In blood, ubiquitous expanded tumor TCRs appeared more at resection than follow-up.

The time point is: blood at routine non-recurrence follow-up after resection. Sequencing of whole RNA from tumor, nontumor lung or frozen PBMC involved no sorting. Every individual TCR cDNA molecule carried its own unique molecular identifier, which allowed correction of PCR and sequencing errors. MiXCR, applied by TCRdb to the 5' RACE reads, yields one record per CDR3 protein. The table has about 52,000 distinct CDR3 sequences, less than 9% seen once. CDR1 is SGHAT and CDR2 is FQNNGV in the germline V gene. The CDR3 is 14 residues long. Trimming cost V 1 base and J 2 bases, with 7 bases left between them. As for this clonotype: Antigen unknown.

Sequencing was performed on PBMCs, taken at follow-up. This TCR came from a female donor with early-stage non-small cell lung cancer. The V and J genes are TRBV11-2 and TRBJ2-3; the D is unclear. The CDR3 loop is CASSLAPVTDTQYF. Here the CDR3 DNA reads TGTGCCAGCAGCTTAGCCCCAGTCACAGATACGCAGTATTTT.